The T cell receptor beta chain under discussion was sequenced for a study of radiation and T cells in renal cell carcinoma. Clones were sequenced by immunoSEQ multiplex PCR, and TCRdb holds only the in-frame ones, with some missing. The table shows about 150,000 clones, with about 85% occurring only once. Germline CDR1 is SGHRS and CDR2 is YFSETQ. There are 15 residues in the CDR3. V was trimmed by 2 bases and J by 3 bases, leaving 14 bases between them. Time point: baseline pretreatment blood. Treatment specified: 15 Gy SBRT to primary tumor, nephrectomy 4 weeks later. The specimen comprised blood, sampled from a patient whose treatment included radiotherapy and nephrectomy. This receptor was taken from a woman in her 70s with renal cell carcinoma. The chain recombines TRBV5-1 with TRBJ1-1; unclear D gene. The CDR3 protein is CASSFLGGLDTEAFF. In DNA form, the CDR3 reads TGCGCCAGCAGCTTCCTGGGAGGGTTGGACACTGAAGCTTTCTTT.